The next 9 T cell receptor beta chains were all read from a single sample in a study of control samples from healthy donors and cancer patients. The protocol was immunoSEQ multiplex PCR, while the TCRdb copy is restricted to in-frame clones and leaves out a portion. The profile shows 350,000 to 450,000 clones, around 90% of them singletons. The source material was PBMCs. Receptors were obtained from a man in his forties with head and neck cancer.

The rearrangement uses TRBV6-1 and TRBJ2-1; 8 bases are a match to TRBD2. The CDR3 runs to 16 residues. The J segment lost 0 bases and the V segment lost 4 bases, leaving 5 bases of the junction unmatched. Per germline, CDR1 MNHNS and CDR2 SASEGT. Here the CDR3 reads CASSGTSRSSYNEQFF. The CDR3, as DNA: TGTGCCAGCAGTGGGACTAGCCGGAGCTCCTACAATGAGCAGTTCTTC.

A single count supports this clone. This chain uses TRBV10-3 with TRBJ1-4; 7 bases are shared with TRBD1. After removal of 0 bases from V and 8 bases from J, the junction contained 6 bases not matched to a gene. The CDR3 loop spans 15 amino acids. Germline CDR1 is ENHRY and CDR2 is SYGVKD. The CDR3, as DNA: TGTGCCATCAGTGAGTCAACAGGGGTGGGAGAAAAACTGTTTTTT. Its protein product is CAISESTGVGEKLFF.

The V and J genes are TRBV18 and TRBJ1-2, with D hard to call. This CDR3 is built from 16 residues. V was trimmed by 0 bases and J by 0 bases, leaving 11 bases between them. Per germline, CDR1 KGHSH and CDR2 LQKENI. CDR3 bases: TGTGCCAGCTCACCACCGGTGGGTTTCCCTAACTATGGCTACACCTTC. Residues: CASSPPVGFPNYGYTF.

This rearrangement joins TRBV28 to TRBJ1-2, with TRBD1 as a possible D gene (5 bases). With 7 bases removed from V and 2 bases from J, the gap between germline ends came to 11 bases. This CDR3 has 13 residues. The germline CDR1 and CDR2 sequences are MDHEN and SYDVKM. CDR3 in amino acids: CASTIQANYGYTF. The CDR3 coding sequence is TGTGCCAGCACCATACAGGCCAACTATGGCTACACCTTC.

The chain recombines TRBV11-2 with TRBJ1-1, with 7 bases matching TRBD1. From germline, CDR1 is SGHAT and CDR2 FQNNGV. Trimming removed 5 bases from V and 3 bases from J; junction bases left unmatched: 9. There are 15 residues in the CDR3. CDR3 residues: CASSIGPQGDTEAFF. The CDR3 nucleotides read TGTGCCAGCAGCATAGGCCCCCAGGGGGACACTGAAGCTTTCTTT.

In DNA form, the CDR3 reads TGCGCCAGCAGCTCACAGGGGGCTGGAAATTCACCCCTCCACTTT. It codes for CASSSQGAGNSPLHF. The genes are TRBV4-3 and TRBJ1-6, with TRBD1 matching 9 bases. The CDR3 consists of 15 residues. With 5 bases clipped from V and 7 bases from J, the junction kept 6 bases outside the gene matches. Germline CDR1 is LGHNA and CDR2 is YSLEER.

The rearrangement links TRBV7-9 to TRBJ2-7; a weak D match, TRBD1 (6 bases). Germline CDR1 is SEHNR and CDR2 is FQNEAQ (reference sequence). Trimming pared 3 bases from V and 1 base from J, leaving 16 bases between. There are 16 residues in the CDR3. The CDR3 here is CASSFPGASSSYEQYF. The CDR3 DNA follows: TGTGCCAGCAGCTTTCCAGGGGCATCTTCTTCCTACGAGCAGTACTTC. Together with reference TRBV7-9 and TRBJ2-7, the CDR3 gives the full variable domain: DTGVSQNPRHKITKRGQNVTFRCDPISEHNRLYWYRQTLGQGPEFLTYFQNEAQLEKSRLLSDRFSAERPKGSFSTLEIQRTEQGDSAMYLCASSFPGASSSYEQYFGPGTRLTVT.

The chain uses TRBV7-8 and TRBJ2-7; maybe TRBD2 (6 bases). Germline V gene sequence: CDR1 SGHVS, CDR2 FQNEAQ. The CDR3 is 16 amino acids. V dropped 5 bases and J dropped 0 bases, with 17 bases sitting between them. The CDR3 loop is CASSPPEAGFSYEQYF. DNA of the CDR3: TGTGCCAGCAGCCCCCCGGAAGCGGGTTTCTCCTACGAGCAGTACTTC.

This chain links TRBV29-1 with TRBJ2-4; D is perhaps TRBD1 or TRBD2 (5 bases each). The CDR3 contains 14 residues. V lost 6 bases, J lost 5 bases, and 17 bases lay in between. Germline CDR1 and CDR2: SQVTM and ANQGSEA. Here the CDR3 reads CSVGDEPAQNIQYF. CDR3 sequence (DNA): TGCAGCGTGGGGGACGAGCCCGCTCAAAACATTCAGTACTTC. Full variable domain (missing parts from reference TRBV29-1 and TRBJ2-4): SAVISQKPSRDICQRGTSLTIQCQVDSQVTMMFWYRQQPGQSLTLIATANQGSEATYESGFVIDKFPISRPNLTFSTLTVSNMSPEDSSIYLCSVGDEPAQNIQYFGAGTRLSVL.